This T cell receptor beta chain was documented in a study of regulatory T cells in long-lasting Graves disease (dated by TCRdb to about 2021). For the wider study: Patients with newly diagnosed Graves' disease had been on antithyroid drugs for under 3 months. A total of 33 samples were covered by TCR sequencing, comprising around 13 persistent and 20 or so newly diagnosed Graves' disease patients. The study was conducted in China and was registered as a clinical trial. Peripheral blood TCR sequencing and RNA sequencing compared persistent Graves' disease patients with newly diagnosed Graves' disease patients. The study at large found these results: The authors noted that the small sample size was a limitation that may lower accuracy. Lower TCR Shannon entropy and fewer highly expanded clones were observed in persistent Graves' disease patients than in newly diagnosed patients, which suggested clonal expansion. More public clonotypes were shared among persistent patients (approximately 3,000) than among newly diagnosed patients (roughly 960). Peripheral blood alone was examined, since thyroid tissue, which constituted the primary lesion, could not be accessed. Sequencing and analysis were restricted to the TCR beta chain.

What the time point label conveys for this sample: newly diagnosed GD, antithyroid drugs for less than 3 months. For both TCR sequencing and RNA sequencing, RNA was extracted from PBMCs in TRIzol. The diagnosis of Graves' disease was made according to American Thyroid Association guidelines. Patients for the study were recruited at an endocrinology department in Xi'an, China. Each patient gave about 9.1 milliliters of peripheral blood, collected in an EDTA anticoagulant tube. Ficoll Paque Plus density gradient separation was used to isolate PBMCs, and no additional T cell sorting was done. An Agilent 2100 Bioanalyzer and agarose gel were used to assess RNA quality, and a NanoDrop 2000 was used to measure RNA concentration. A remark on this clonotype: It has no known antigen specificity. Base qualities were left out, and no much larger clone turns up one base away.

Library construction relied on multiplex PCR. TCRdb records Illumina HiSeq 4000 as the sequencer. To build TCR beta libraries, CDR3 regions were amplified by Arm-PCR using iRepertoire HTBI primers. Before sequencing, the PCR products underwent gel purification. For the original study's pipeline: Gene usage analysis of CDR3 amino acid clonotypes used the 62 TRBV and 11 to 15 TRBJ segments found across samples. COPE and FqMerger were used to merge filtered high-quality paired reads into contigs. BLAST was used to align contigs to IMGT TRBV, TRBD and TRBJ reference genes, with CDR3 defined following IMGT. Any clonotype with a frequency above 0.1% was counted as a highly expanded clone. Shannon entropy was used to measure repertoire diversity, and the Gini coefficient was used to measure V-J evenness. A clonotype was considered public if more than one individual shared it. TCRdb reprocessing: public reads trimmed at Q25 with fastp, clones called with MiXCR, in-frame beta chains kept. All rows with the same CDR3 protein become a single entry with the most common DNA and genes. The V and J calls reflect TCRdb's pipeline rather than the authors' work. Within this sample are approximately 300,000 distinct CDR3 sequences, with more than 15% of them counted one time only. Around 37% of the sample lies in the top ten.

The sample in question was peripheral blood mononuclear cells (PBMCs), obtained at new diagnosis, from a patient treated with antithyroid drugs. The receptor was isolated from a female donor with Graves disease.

CDR3 region: CASFLGGRGTGELFF. Here is the DNA: TGTGCCAGTTTTTTAGGCGGGAGGGGCACCGGGGAGCTGTTTTTT. The chain is made from TRBV19 and TRBJ2-2, with 9 central nucleotides matching TRBD2. V has 8 bases trimmed and J has 4 bases trimmed; junction bases matching no gene number 8. CDR1 and CDR2, per the germline V gene (reference sequence), are LNHDA and SQIVND. The CDR3, from cysteine to phenylalanine, totals 15 residues. The kept DNA is CDR3 alone, 45 bases in frame from the first base.